This TCR beta chain was profiled in a study of blood T cells in healthy people across ages. The CDR3 runs to 17 residues. The trim removed 6 bases at V and 2 bases at J, leaving 13 bases unmatched. CDR1 is MDHEN, CDR2 SYDVKM, per germline. Next came a second PCR, run for roughly 7 to 12 cycles, which used a sample-barcoded 5' primer along with a J-beta primer mix. TCRdb re-called the 5' RACE reads with MiXCR, one entry per CDR3 protein. The sample lists some 710,000 distinct CDR3 sequences, about a fifth occurring once. This clonotype was seen a few times. The specimen sequenced was blood. V usage is TRBV28 and J usage is TRBJ2-3, with 8 bases matching TRBD2. This receptor was identified in a man between 65 and 85 years old in good health. CDR3: CASRPTLIAGLTDTQYF. CDR3 bases: TGTGCCAGCAGACCAACCCTCATAGCGGGGCTCACAGATACGCAGTATTTT.